The next 15 T cell receptor beta chains were all read from a single sample in a study of blood T cells in healthy people across ages. Through a sample-barcoded 5' primer and a J-beta primer mix, a second PCR was run for about 6 to 12 cycles. TCRdb recomputed calls from the 5' RACE reads with MiXCR, one row per CDR3 protein. The sample lists some 730,000 distinct CDR3 sequences, about 24% occurring once. Material for sequencing was blood. Receptors were obtained from a man aged 65 to 85 in good health.

This clonotype was recorded a few times. The rearrangement links TRBV10-2 to TRBJ2-7; D perhaps matches TRBD2 (5 bases). Per germline, CDR1 WSHSY and CDR2 SAAADI. This CDR3 contains 14 residues. The germline V and J ends were trimmed by 3 bases and 4 bases, with 13 bases remaining between them. The CDR3: CASSEGGYSYEQYV. Written as DNA, the CDR3 is TGCGCCAGCAGTGAAGGCGGGTATTCATACGAGCAGTACGTC.

About this clonotype: Here the CDR3 omits its conserved ending phenylalanine or tryptophan, so a read error is the likely source. This sequence joins TRBV12-3 or TRBV12-4 and TRBJ2-2, with D perhaps given as TRBD1 or TRBD2 (5 bases each). The CDR3 sequence is 13 residues long. The ends were cut back, 10 bases at V and 1 base at J, with 10 bases in the middle. Here the CDR3 reads CATRGGNTGELFL. The CDR3, as DNA: TGTGCCACCCGTGGGGGGAACACCGGGGAGCTGTTTCTT.

This clonotype was seen more than once but under ten times. The V call is TRBV7-9, the J call TRBJ2-3, with TRBD1 as a possible D gene (6 bases). Trimming left V 9 bases short and J 2 bases short, with 9 bases between. The CDR3 sequence is 12 residues long. CDR1 is SEHNR, CDR2 FQNEAQ, per germline (reference sequence). The CDR3 is CASDRITDTQYF. As DNA, the CDR3 is TGTGCCAGTGACAGGATCACAGATACGCAGTATTTT.

This clonotype was observed a handful of times. The chain uses TRBV7-3 and TRBJ2-1; 7 bases fit TRBD1. J gave up 5 bases and V 1 base, and 5 bases lay outside the gene matches. From germline, CDR1 is SGHTA and CDR2 FQGTGA. The CDR3 contains 15 residues. The CDR3 protein is CASSLMADRNNEQFF. Written as DNA, the CDR3 is TGTGCCAGCAGCTTAATGGCGGACAGGAACAATGAGCAGTTCTTC.

This clonotype was recorded once. The V and J genes are TRBV11-2 and TRBJ2-7; TRBD1 matches 7 bases. V shed 1 base, J shed 3 bases, and the junction held 9 bases outside the gene matches. Germline V CDR1 and CDR2: SGHAT, FQNNGV. The CDR3 loop spans 16 amino acids. CDR3 region: CASSLGQGGLFYEQYF. The DNA of the CDR3 is TGTGCCAGCAGCTTAGGTCAAGGGGGCCTCTTCTACGAGCAGTACTTC.

This sequence joins TRBV20-1 and TRBJ2-5; TRBD2 aligns across 8 bases. The J call may be wrong; the DNA end is better matched by TRBJ2-7. Germline CDR1 and CDR2: DFQATT and SNEGSKA (reference sequence). This CDR3 region has 13 residues. CDR3 sequence: CSAVFGGAYEQYF. The CDR3, as DNA: TGCAGTGCCGTCTTCGGGGGGGCCTACGAGCAGTACTTC.

CDR3 nucleotides: TGTGCCAGCAGTCCCCTCCGGGGCGGCGGGGAAAAACTGTTTTTT. Translated, it gives CASSPLRGGGEKLFF. The chain links TRBV25-1 to TRBJ1-4; D may be TRBD1 (5 bases). The V gene lost 5 bases and the J gene lost 8 bases, with 18 bases spanning the gap. CDR3 length equals 15 residues. From germline, CDR1 is MGHDK and CDR2 SYGVNS.

This clonotype was recorded many times. The J gene is TRBJ2-7, the V gene TRBV29-1; tentatively, D is TRBD2 (7 bases). The V gene lost 3 bases and the J gene lost 0 bases, with 9 bases spanning the gap. Germline assignment: CDR1 SQVTM and CDR2 ANQGSEA. The CDR3 is made up of 13 amino acids. This CDR3 reads CSVEGGGSYEQYF. CDR3 DNA sequence: TGCAGCGTTGAGGGAGGGGGCTCCTACGAGCAGTACTTC.

This clonotype turned up a few times. The chain combines TRBV5-1 with TRBJ1-4, with a tentative D call TRBD1 (5 bases). This CDR3 has 17 amino acids. Per the germline V gene, CDR1 is SGHRS and CDR2 is YFSETQ. The ends were cut back, 5 bases at V and 7 bases at J, with 24 bases in the middle. CDR3 sequence: CASSEGRGPAGSEKLFF. The CDR3, as DNA: TGCGCCAGCAGTGAAGGAAGGGGCCCCGCAGGGAGTGAAAAACTGTTTTTT.

V usage is TRBV7-9 and J usage is TRBJ1-4; TRBD1 agrees at 7 bases. The junction had 11 bases not matched to a gene; V was cut back by 5 bases and J by 8 bases. The V gene's germline CDR1 is SEHNR and CDR2 FQNEAQ (reference sequence). This CDR3 has 15 amino acids. Here the CDR3 reads CASSNPRQGEEKLFF. DNA for the CDR3: TGTGCCAGCAGCAACCCCAGGCAGGGGGAAGAAAAACTGTTTTTT.

A note on this clonotype: A junction boundary mismatches the germline segment, possibly from a read error. The chain recombines TRBV3-1 with TRBJ2-3; 9 nucleotides match TRBD2. The CDR3 totals 16 residues. From germline, CDR1 is LGHDT and CDR2 YNNKEL (reference sequence). The CDR3, as DNA: TGTGCCAGCAGCCAAAGGGCTAGCGGGGTCTCAGATGCGCAGTATTTT. Translated: CASSQRASGVSDAQYF.

This clonotype was counted only a few times. Here the CDR3 DNA reads TGTGCCAGCAGTTTCAGGGCAGGGGGGGTAAGGTCGGCCTACGAGCAGTACTTC. Its translation is CASSFRAGGVRSAYEQYF. The chain couples TRBV12-3 or TRBV12-4 to TRBJ2-7; D tentatively fits TRBD1 or TRBD2 (7 bases each). This CDR3 region has 18 residues. Trimming removed 3 bases from V and 2 bases from J, with 23 bases in between.

This sequence joins TRBV7-3 and TRBJ2-1; the D gene is possibly TRBD2 (6 bases). The CDR3 length is 17 residues. From germline, CDR1 is SGHTA and CDR2 FQGTGA. V was clipped by 0 bases and J by 7 bases, with 19 bases between them. The CDR3 DNA reads TGTGCCAGCAGCTTAACTAGTGACGCGTCCCGGGGGAATGAGCAGTTCTTC. Translated: CASSLTSDASRGNEQFF.

The gene calls are TRBV6-6 and TRBJ1-5, with 8 bases aligning to TRBD1. CDR3 length: 14 residues. CDR1 is MNHNY, CDR2 SVGAGI, per germline (reference sequence). The junction had 8 bases not matched to a gene; V was cut back by 6 bases and J by 7 bases. The CDR3: CASRPQGTGQPQHF. The CDR3 DNA sequence: TGTGCCAGCAGACCCCAGGGGACAGGACAGCCCCAGCATTTT.

This rearrangement joins TRBV20-1 to TRBJ2-7; D tentatively fits TRBD1 or TRBD2 (6 bases each). Germline CDR1 DFQATT, CDR2 SNEGSKA (reference sequence). The CDR3 is 13 amino acids. The ends were cut back, 3 bases at V and 4 bases at J, with 13 bases in the middle. This chain's CDR3 is CSARGRGRYEQYF. Written as DNA, the CDR3 is TGCAGTGCTAGGGGTAGGGGGAGGTACGAGCAGTACTTC.